This T cell receptor (beta chain) was recovered during a study of siplizumab effects on memory and regulatory T cells (dated by TCRdb to between 2018 and 2021). Regarding the complete study: The effect of the anti-CD2 antibody siplizumab on alloreactive T-cell subsets was examined in allogeneic mixed lymphocyte reactions constructed from human PBMCs. Study-wide findings and limitations: The cumulative frequency of alloreactive sequences traceable to unstimulated CD4+ memory T cells was significantly reduced by siplizumab. Unstimulated naive T cells appeared more diverse than memory T cells, and naive cells seemed to contribute substantially to the alloresponse. No functional confirmation was obtained for the suppressive function of proliferating Tregs from siplizumab cultures. Sequences below about 10^-5 frequency were poorly captured, so only a minor fraction of alloreactive clones could be mapped to unstimulated subsets. In reactions with siplizumab, an average of 68.8% of mappable alloreactive CD4+ clones were Treg-derived, compared with about 27% in control reactions. A naive or memory phenotype could not be assigned to roughly 75-97% of proliferating CD4+ or CD8+ clones.

Sorted unstimulated T cells, along with proliferating T cells recovered from mixed lymphocyte reactions, underwent TCRbeta CDR3 sequencing. Fresh whole blood from fewer than twelve HLA-typed healthy donors was used to isolate PBMCs. To map where alloreactive clones came from, unstimulated CD4+ non-regulatory T cells were FACS-sorted. On this clone itself: Its target antigen remains unknown. There are no base qualities to consult, and no much larger clone falls within one base.

The germline V gene supplies CDR1 MNHNS and CDR2 SASEGT. For this chain, trimming is 11 bases at the V end and 4 bases at the J end, and the number of junction bases without a gene match is 4. The CDR3 sequence holds 12 residues, the cysteine and phenylalanine included. Kept here is only the CDR3 DNA, which spans 36 bases and is read in frame from base 1. The library was obtained by the immunoSEQ multiplex PCR assay. About 9.9 x 10^4 TCR templates per sample were assayed by the deep sequencing platform. Genomic DNA extracted from sorted T cells was used for TCRbeta CDR3 sequencing. For the original study's pipeline: The R programming language was used for the clonal analysis of the TCRbeta CDR3 data. Alloreactive CD4+ and CD8+ clones were identified by comparing unstimulated samples to CFSE-low samples taken after the reaction. By matching sequences to the repertoires of sorted unstimulated Treg and non-Treg cells, each alloreactive CD4+ clone was assigned a regulatory or non-regulatory origin. The table comes from immuneACCESS by way of TCRdb, which keeps in-frame sequences with V and J called. Part of the clones is missing from these tables; in studies checked, under half for an unresolved V gene and the rest for unknown reasons. For V, J and clone size, that table is used; D and trimming come from the DNA. In this sample the table shows over 100,000 clones, approximately 92% of which occur a single time. Approximately 0.17% of the sample belongs to the ten largest clones.

This sequence originates from a human donor in good health. The sequencing sample was made of non-Treg CD4+ T cells sorted from blood. This sample's cell subset or site label indicates: FACS-sorted unstimulated CD4+ non-regulatory T cells. The chain couples TRBV6-1 to TRBJ2-3, and 9 bases in between align with TRBD1. The DNA is TGTGCCGTACAGGGGGCCGCAGATACGCAGTATTTT. Its protein is CAVQGAADTQYF.